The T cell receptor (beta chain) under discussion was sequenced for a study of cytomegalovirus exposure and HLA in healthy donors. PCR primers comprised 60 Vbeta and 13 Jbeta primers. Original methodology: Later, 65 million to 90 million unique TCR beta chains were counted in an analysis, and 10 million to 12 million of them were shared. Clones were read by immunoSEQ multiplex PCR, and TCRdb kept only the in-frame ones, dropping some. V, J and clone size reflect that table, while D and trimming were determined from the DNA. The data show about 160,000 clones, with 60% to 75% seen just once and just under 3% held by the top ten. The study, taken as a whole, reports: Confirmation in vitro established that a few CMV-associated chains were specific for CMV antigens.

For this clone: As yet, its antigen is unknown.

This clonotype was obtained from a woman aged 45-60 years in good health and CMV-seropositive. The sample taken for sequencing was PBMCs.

CDR3 in amino acids: CASSQDESVTGDSPLHF. DNA of the CDR3: TGTGCCAGCAGCCAAGATGAGTCGGTGACAGGGGACTCACCCCTCCACTTT. The rearrangement links TRBV4-2 to TRBJ1-6; 8 bases line up with TRBD1. The CDR3 has 17 residues. The V gene end was trimmed by 0 bases and the J gene end by 10 bases; junction bases not matched to a gene: 11. The germline gives CDR1 LGHNA, CDR2 YNFKEQ.